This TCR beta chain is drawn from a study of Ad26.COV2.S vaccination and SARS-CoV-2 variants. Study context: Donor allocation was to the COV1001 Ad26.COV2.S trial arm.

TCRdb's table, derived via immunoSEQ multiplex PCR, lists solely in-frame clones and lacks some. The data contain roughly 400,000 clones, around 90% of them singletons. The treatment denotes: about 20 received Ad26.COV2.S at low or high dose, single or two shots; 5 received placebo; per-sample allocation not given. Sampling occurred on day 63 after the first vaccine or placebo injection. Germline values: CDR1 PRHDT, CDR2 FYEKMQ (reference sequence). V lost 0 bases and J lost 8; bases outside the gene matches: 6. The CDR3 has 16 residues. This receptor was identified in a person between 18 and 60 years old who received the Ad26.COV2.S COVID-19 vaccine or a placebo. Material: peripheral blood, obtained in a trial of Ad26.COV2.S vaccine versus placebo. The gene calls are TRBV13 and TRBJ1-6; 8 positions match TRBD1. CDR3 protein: CASSLGRQGTDSPLHF. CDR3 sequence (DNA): TGTGCCAGCAGCTTAGGGCGACAGGGGACGGATTCACCCCTCCACTTT.